This TCR beta chain was identified in a study of shared clonotypes between healthy human individuals. Overall study findings and caveats: Sorted-subset sequencing, rarefaction showed, was incomplete despite large depth.

In the original analysis: Junction-only immunoSEQ sequences carried no quality scores, so filtering differed. TCRdb's table, derived via immunoSEQ multiplex PCR, lists solely in-frame clones and lacks some. V, J and clone size reflect that table, while D and trimming were determined from the DNA. The data show around 2.5 million clones, under 95% seen once. Concerning this clone: What it binds is unknown.

CDR3 length: 16 amino acids. CDR1 is SGHDT, CDR2 YYEEEE, per germline. After removal of 3 bases from V and 4 bases from J, the junction contained 5 bases not matched to a gene. The origin of this receptor is a man aged 18 to 35 in good health. Some clones in this sample may be carry-over from other donors' samples. The V and J genes are TRBV5-6 and TRBJ2-6; TRBD1 matches at 9 bases. Sequencing was done on a sample of naive CD4+ T cells from PBMCs. Documented subset: CD45RA+ positively selected. The CDR3 bases are TGTGCCAGCAGCTCCGGGACAGGGAACGGGGCCAACGTCCTGACTTTC. Translated, it gives CASSSGTGNGANVLTF.